The 22 T cell receptor beta chains below all came from one sample that was sequenced in a study of cytomegalovirus exposure and HLA in healthy donors. 13 Jbeta primers and 60 Vbeta primers were used for the PCR. Sequencing was performed with immunoSEQ multiplex PCR; in TCRdb, only in-frame clones are kept and a portion is missing. The profile covers approximately 98,000 clones, with about 74% appearing a single time and around 1.8% taken by the ten largest. Material for sequencing was PBMCs. The origin of the receptors is a male donor in good health and CMV-seronegative.

V usage is TRBV6-1 and J usage is TRBJ2-1; 8 bases agree with TRBD2. The germline V gene encodes CDR1 MNHNS and CDR2 SASEGT. The CDR3 contains 14 residues. With 5 bases clipped from V and 4 bases from J, the junction kept 4 bases outside the gene matches. CDR3 nucleotide sequence: TGTGCCAGCAGTATAAGCGGGAGATACAATGAGCAGTTCTTC. It is translated as CASSISGRYNEQFF.

V gene TRBV6-5 combines with J gene TRBJ2-4; the match to TRBD1 covers 9 bases. The CDR3 spans 15 residues. Germline V lookup: CDR1 MNHEY, CDR2 SVGAGI. V dropped 5 bases and J dropped 4; count of bases not matched to a gene: 6. The CDR3 bases are TGTGCCAGCAGTGGCCGGGACAGGGCAAAAAACATTCAGTACTTC. It encodes CASSGRDRAKNIQYF.

This clone was seen only a few times. The V gene is TRBV30, the J gene TRBJ2-5; 8 bases align to TRBD1. Losses at the gene ends were 4 bases for V and 11 bases for J; bases not matched to a gene: 12. Germline lookup yields CDR1 GTSNPN and CDR2 SVGIG (reference sequence). The CDR3 runs to 13 residues. The CDR3 loop is CAWIGRGHGEQYF. The CDR3 DNA is TGTGCCTGGATAGGCAGGGGGCATGGTGAGCAGTACTTC.

The genes are TRBV29-1 and TRBJ1-5, with 7 bases fitting TRBD1. After removal of 7 bases from V and 7 bases from J, the junction contained 7 bases not matched to a gene. Germline V lookup: CDR1 SQVTM, CDR2 ANQGSEA. The CDR3 contains 12 residues. The CDR3 nucleotides read TGCAGCGCTGGACAGGTTGGGCAGCCCCAGCATTTT. Protein sequence: CSAGQVGQPQHF.

The rearrangement joins TRBV5-1 to TRBJ2-3; 7 positions agree with TRBD1. The length of the CDR3 is 14 residues. Germline assignment: CDR1 SGHRS and CDR2 YFSETQ. Trimming at V came to 0 bases and at J to 6 bases, leaving 4 bases not matched to a gene. Written as DNA, the CDR3 is TGCGCCAGCAGCTTGGAAGGGGGCTCTGATACGCAGTATTTT. Encoded protein: CASSLEGGSDTQYF.

This chain connects TRBV28 to TRBJ1-1; D unclear. There are 16 residues in the CDR3. The germline gives CDR1 MDHEN, CDR2 SYDVKM. V lost 5 bases to trimming and J lost 1 base, with 17 bases between them. CDR3 amino acids: CASSRPPPDWNTEAFF. The CDR3 DNA follows: TGTGCCAGCAGTAGGCCTCCGCCGGACTGGAACACTGAAGCTTTCTTT.

This clone was picked up a small number of times. The J gene is TRBJ2-5, the V gene TRBV5-5; TRBD1 might be the D (7 bases). Deletions cut 0 bases from V and 2 bases from J, with 14 bases between. Germline V lookup: CDR1 SGHKS, CDR2 YYEKEE (reference sequence). This CDR3 has 16 residues. The CDR3 protein is CASSLEGAGGQETQYF. CDR3 bases: TGTGCCAGCAGCTTGGAGGGGGCAGGGGGGCAAGAGACCCAGTACTTC.

This rearrangement joins TRBV7-3 to TRBJ2-2; TRBD2 is a possible D gene (5 bases). CDR1 is SGHTA, CDR2 FQGTGA, per germline. The CDR3 is made up of 14 amino acids. V was clipped by 10 bases and J by 1 base, with 13 bases between them. Written as DNA, the CDR3 is TGTGCCACCAAAATTGGACTGAACACCGGGGAGCTGTTTTTT. Its translation: CATKIGLNTGELFF.

The CDR3: CASSFFSLRGNAGNTIYF. The CDR3 nucleotides are TGTGCCAGCAGCTTCTTCTCTCTCCGGGGGAATGCTGGAAACACCATATATTTT. The V gene is TRBV7-2, the J gene TRBJ1-3; weak D call: TRBD1 (5 bases). The CDR3 is 18 residues long. Trimming removed 3 bases from V and 2 bases from J, with 20 bases in between. The germline V gene has CDR1 SGHTA and CDR2 FQGNSA.

V usage is TRBV10-3 and J usage is TRBJ1-4, with 7 bases aligning to TRBD1. This CDR3 has 15 residues. Germline loops: CDR1 ENHRY, CDR2 SYGVKD. V dropped 3 bases and J dropped 7; count of bases not matched to a gene: 8. The CDR3 coding sequence is TGTGCCATCAGTGAATCTAGACAGGGATCTGAAAAACTGTTTTTT. Its protein product is CAISESRQGSEKLFF.

The chain employs TRBV13 and TRBJ2-5, with 10 bases fitting TRBD1. The J call is doubtful: the DNA matches TRBJ2-7 better. The germline CDR1 and CDR2 sequences are PRHDT and FYEKMQ (reference sequence). This CDR3 has 18 amino acids. The CDR3 sequence is CASSQRHFPGQGFYEQYF. The CDR3 DNA sequence: TGTGCCAGCAGCCAGAGACACTTCCCGGGACAGGGGTTCTACGAGCAGTACTTC.

The CDR3 DNA follows: TGTGCCAGCAGTCGCACGACAGGGCCCCCCTACGAGCAGTACTTC. It codes for CASSRTTGPPYEQYF. V gene TRBV6-5 combines with J gene TRBJ2-7; 7 bases line up with TRBD1. The CDR3 length is 15 residues. Germline-derived CDR1 and CDR2 are MNHEY and SVGAGI. Germline trimming cut 5 bases from V and 2 bases from J; bases unmatched to any gene: 9.

The chain joins TRBV6-5 to TRBJ2-7; TRBD1 aligns across 7 bases. Germline loops: CDR1 MNHEY, CDR2 SVGAGI. Trimming at V came to 4 bases and at J to 2 bases, leaving 2 bases not matched to a gene. This CDR3 contains 13 residues. In DNA, the CDR3 is TGTGCCAGCAGTTTCGGACAGGCCTACGAGCAGTACTTC. Its translation is CASSFGQAYEQYF.

The chain carries TRBV27 and TRBJ2-1, with D perhaps matching TRBD2 (6 bases). Germline V gene data show CDR1 as MNHEY and CDR2 as SMNVEV (reference sequence). The ends were cut back, 7 bases at V and 0 bases at J, with 16 bases in the middle. This CDR3 is 16 amino acids long. The CDR3 loop reads CASTGGTKGSYNEQFF. CDR3 sequence (DNA): TGTGCCAGCACCGGAGGGACCAAAGGCTCCTACAATGAGCAGTTCTTC.

The chain has TRBV7-2 and TRBJ1-3; D is unresolved. The CDR3 runs to 17 residues. V lost 1 base, J lost 0 bases, and 13 bases lay in between. Germline loops: CDR1 SGHTA, CDR2 FQGNSA. The CDR3, as DNA: TGTGCCAGCAGCTTAGGGCCGCCGGGATACTCTGGAAACACCATATATTTT. Translation gives CASSLGPPGYSGNTIYF.

The CDR3 sequence: CARSSLRDISPDEQFF. In DNA form, the CDR3 reads TGTGCCAGAAGCTCCCTCCGGGACATTTCGCCCGATGAGCAGTTCTTC. V usage is TRBV7-5 and J usage is TRBJ2-1; the table's D gene call, TRBD1, was not cross checked with the DNA. TRBV7-5 is noted as a pseudogene. The CDR3 sequence is 16 residues long.

The chain combines TRBV15 with TRBJ2-1; possible D gene TRBD1, 5 bases. Per the germline V gene, CDR1 is LNHNV and CDR2 is YYDKDF (reference sequence). This CDR3 spans 17 amino acids. V was pared by 5 bases and J by 2 bases, with 19 bases between. The CDR3 loop is CATSPLGQKGPYNEQFF. CDR3 in DNA: TGTGCCACCAGCCCTCTAGGACAAAAAGGCCCCTACAATGAGCAGTTCTTC.

The gene calls are TRBV7-8 and TRBJ1-1; maybe TRBD1 (5 bases). The CDR3 is 13 residues long. Germline V gene lookup returns CDR1 SGHVS and CDR2 FQNEAQ. Trimming stripped 5 bases from V and 7 bases from J, with 14 bases between. CDR3 coding DNA: TGTGCCAGCAGCCCTCGCAGGGATGGTGAAGCTTTCTTT. Protein sequence: CASSPRRDGEAFF.

In DNA, the CDR3 is TGTGCCAGCAGCCAAGTCCCGGGACAGTCCTTGAATCAGCCCCAGCATTTT. Residues: CASSQVPGQSLNQPQHF. The V and J genes are TRBV4-2 and TRBJ1-5; 7 bases agree with TRBD1. The CDR3 has 17 residues. Trimming took 1 base from V and 4 from J; bases not matched to a gene: 10. Germline values: CDR1 LGHNA, CDR2 YNFKEQ.

The chain recombines TRBV6-1 with TRBJ1-1, with D unresolved. The CDR3 runs 11 residues. V was trimmed by 0 bases and J by 11 bases, leaving 7 bases between them. CDR1 and CDR2 (germline): MNHNS, SASEGT. The CDR3 sequence is CASSEAGRAFF. The CDR3 DNA sequence: TGTGCCAGCAGTGAAGCAGGGAGGGCTTTCTTT.

V gene TRBV6-1 combines with J gene TRBJ2-7; TRBD1 matches at 7 bases. The CDR3 is made up of 13 amino acids. V shed 6 bases, J shed 2 bases, and the junction held 4 bases outside the gene matches. Germline-derived CDR1 and CDR2 are MNHNS and SASEGT. CDR3 residues: CASSDRAPYEQYF. CDR3 sequence (DNA): TGTGCCAGCAGCGACAGGGCTCCCTACGAGCAGTACTTC.

In its sample, this clone was seen once. Within the sample, other DNA sequences also encode this same CDR3. The chain carries TRBV29-1 and TRBJ2-7, with 12 bases identical to TRBD1. After removal of 3 bases from V and 4 bases from J, the junction contained 1 base not matched to a gene. The CDR3 runs to 13 residues. Germline CDR1 SQVTM, CDR2 ANQGSEA. The CDR3, as DNA: TGCAGCGTTGAGGGACAGGGGGCGTACGAGCAGTACTTC. Translating gives CSVEGQGAYEQYF.